This T cell receptor (beta chain) comes out of a study of OX40 agonist ivuxolimab in advanced cancers. At the level of the study: At approximately 80% male, the cohort had a mean age of about 60 years, ranging from about 20 to 79. Three individuals attained partial responses, comprising one hepatocellular carcinoma case and two cutaneous melanoma cases. General study results and limits: The CD4+ and CD8+ T cells in the blood had expanded clonally by week 6 at 0.1 to 3.0 mg/kg.

Here immunoSEQ multiplex PCR was the method, and the copy in TCRdb shows in-frame clones only, minus some. The sample lists about 74,000 clones; around 90% were seen once. As for this clone: What it recognizes is unknown.

Per the germline V gene, CDR1 is LNHDA and CDR2 is SQIVND (reference sequence). The V gene lost 2 bases and the J gene lost 2 bases, with 16 bases spanning the gap. The CDR3 is made up of 16 amino acids. V gene TRBV19 combines with J gene TRBJ2-7; D remains unclear. This TCR derives from an adult with an advanced solid tumor such as melanoma, head and neck, liver or kidney cancer. The material was CD4+ or CD8+ T cells sorted from blood, obtained in a trial of the OX40 agonist ivuxolimab. The CDR3 is CASSITGDPSTYEQYF. In DNA, the CDR3 is TGTGCCAGTAGTATAACCGGCGATCCCAGCACCTACGAGCAGTACTTC.